This passage covers 18 T cell receptor beta chains from one sample sequenced in a study of cytomegalovirus exposure and HLA in healthy donors. The primer mix had 60 Vbeta and 13 Jbeta primers. The data were produced by immunoSEQ multiplex PCR, yet TCRdb's version contains in-frame clones alone and is incomplete. The profile covers 99,000 or so clones, with about three quarters appearing a single time and roughly 6.2% taken by the ten largest. The sample consisted of PBMCs. These receptors originate from a man in his 60s in good health and CMV-seropositive.

Only a few counts were recorded for this clone. The CDR3 nucleotides are TGTGCCAGTAAGGGGGTCTTGGTGAACACTGAAGCTTTCTTT. Translating gives CASKGVLVNTEAFF. The genes are TRBV19 and TRBJ1-1; tentatively, D is TRBD1 (6 bases). Germline CDR1 reads LNHDA; CDR2 reads SQIVND (reference sequence). V was pared by 7 bases and J by 0 bases, with 12 bases between. The CDR3 runs to 14 residues.

This chain connects TRBV7-3 to TRBJ2-7, with D possibly TRBD1 on 7 matching bases. CDR3 length equals 14 residues. Germline CDR1 is SGHTA and CDR2 is FQGTGA. Trimming removed 5 bases at V and 2 bases at J, with 13 bases between. CDR3 sequence reads: CASSQGDLTYEQYF. CDR3 bases: TGTGCCAGCAGCCAGGGGGACTTGACCTACGAGCAGTACTTC. Looking up the rest from reference TRBV7-3 and TRBJ2-7 gives the full variable domain: GAGVSQTPSNKVTEKGKYVELRCDPISGHTALYWYRQSLGQGPEFLIYFQGTGAADDSGLPNDRFFAVRPEGSVSTLKIQRTERGDSAVYLCASSQGDLTYEQYFGPGTRLTVT.

This chain links TRBV7-2 with TRBJ1-4; no firm D call. The V end lost 5 bases, the J end lost 5 bases, and 12 bases lay between the germline ends. CDR3 length: 14 amino acids. CDR1 is SGHTA and CDR2 is FQGNSA in the germline V gene. CDR3 protein: CASSPGSPNEKLFF. The CDR3 nucleotides read TGTGCCAGCAGCCCGGGATCCCCGAATGAAAAACTGTTTTTT.

The gene calls are TRBV2 and TRBJ1-5, with 7 bases matching TRBD1. V shed 8 bases and J 0 bases; nucleotides not matched to a gene: 7. Germline-derived CDR1 and CDR2 are SNHLY and FYNNEI. The CDR3 totals 15 residues. The CDR3 bases are TGTGCCAGCGTCCCGGGACAGTATAGCAATCAGCCCCAGCATTTT. As protein: CASVPGQYSNQPQHF.

The rearrangement joins TRBV5-4 to TRBJ2-1; 10 nucleotides line up with TRBD2. Per germline, CDR1 SGHNT and CDR2 YYREEE (reference sequence). With 1 base clipped from V and 7 bases from J, the junction kept 5 bases outside the gene matches. This CDR3 is built from 15 residues. The CDR3 loop is CASSLKRGGRNEQFF. In DNA, the CDR3 is TGTGCCAGCAGCTTGAAGCGGGGGGGCCGAAATGAGCAGTTCTTC.

The chain employs TRBV19 and TRBJ2-4; maybe TRBD2 (7 bases). From germline, CDR1 is LNHDA and CDR2 SQIVND (reference sequence). This CDR3 spans 14 amino acids. V was clipped by 7 bases and J by 1 base, with 11 bases between them. The CDR3 region has the DNA TGTGCCAGTACCGAGGGGGGGGCCAAAAACATTCAGTACTTC. Amino acid sequence: CASTEGGAKNIQYF.

CDR3 DNA sequence: TGTGCCACCAGCGGTAGAATTGCAACTAATGAAAAACTGTTTTTT. It is translated as CATSGRIATNEKLFF. The V and J genes are TRBV15 and TRBJ1-4; D not resolved. The CDR3 is made up of 15 amino acids. The V gene's germline CDR1 is LNHNV and CDR2 YYDKDF (reference sequence). V lost 5 bases to trimming and J lost 0 bases, with 10 bases between them.

The chain employs TRBV5-1 and TRBJ2-3; 16 bases are a match to TRBD2. The germline V gene has CDR1 SGHRS and CDR2 YFSETQ. Germline trimming cut 4 bases from V and 0 bases from J; bases unmatched to any gene: 8. The CDR3 consists of 19 residues. The CDR3 DNA reads TGCGCCAGCAGCCCGCAGGGACTAGCGGGGGGGGTAAGCACAGATACGCAGTATTTT. Its protein product is CASSPQGLAGGVSTDTQYF.

The chain combines TRBV4-1 with TRBJ1-2; TRBD1 is a possible D gene (6 bases). The CDR3 has 14 residues. Deletions cut 1 base from V and 4 bases from J, with 10 bases between. CDR1 and CDR2 from the germline V gene are MGHRA and YSYEKL. CDR3 sequence reads: CASSQVGAVYGYTF. In DNA, the CDR3 is TGCGCCAGCAGCCAAGTGGGGGCGGTCTATGGCTACACCTTC.

The chain employs TRBV19 and TRBJ2-4, with TRBD1 matching 7 bases. CDR3 length: 12 residues. V shed 6 bases and J 7 bases; nucleotides not matched to a gene: 3. Germline CDR1 reads LNHDA; CDR2 reads SQIVND (reference sequence). The CDR3 nucleotides are TGTGCCAGTAGGCAGGGGGAGAACATTCAGTACTTC. This codes for CASRQGENIQYF.

The chain couples TRBV5-1 to TRBJ2-2; 9 bases are a match to TRBD1. Looked up from germline, CDR1 is SGHRS and CDR2 is YFSETQ. V trimming: 5 bases; J trimming: 6 bases; junction bases outside the gene matches: 8. The CDR3 is 15 residues long. The CDR3 bases are TGCGCCAGCAGAATCATACAGGGGGCTTCCGGGGAGCTGTTTTTT. This gives the protein CASRIIQGASGELFF.

The chain links TRBV2 to TRBJ2-5, with 9 bases aligning to TRBD2. The tail of the sequence fits TRBJ2-7 better, so the J call may be wrong. CDR1 SNHLY and CDR2 FYNNEI come from the germline V gene. The CDR3 length is 17 residues. The CDR3 sequence: CASKSSRLAGSSYEQYF. The CDR3 DNA is TGTGCCAGCAAGAGTAGCAGGCTAGCGGGGTCCTCCTACGAGCAGTACTTC.

The chain combines TRBV5-4 with TRBJ1-3; D is unclear. Germline CDR1 SGHNT, CDR2 YYREEE (reference sequence). The ends were cut back, 0 bases at V and 4 bases at J, with 5 bases in the middle. The CDR3 loop spans 13 amino acids. The DNA for the CDR3 is TGTGCCAGCAGCTTGGCCTCGGGAAACACCATATATTTT. This codes for CASSLASGNTIYF.

As DNA, the CDR3 is TGTGCTAGTGGTTTGGGCGACAGTTCTATTGAGCAGTTCTTC. Protein: CASGLGDSSIEQFF. The chain employs TRBV12-5 and TRBJ2-1, with D perhaps TRBD1 (5 bases). Trimming removed 1 base from V and 9 bases from J, with 13 bases in between. Germline V gene data show CDR1 as LGHNT and CDR2 as FRNRAP. The CDR3 length is 14 residues.

J is TRBJ1-4 and V is TRBV7-2, with D unclear. The V end lost 5 bases, the J end lost 8 bases, and 9 bases lay between the germline ends. This CDR3 has 12 residues. Germline V gives CDR1 SGHTA, CDR2 FQGNSA. Here the CDR3 DNA reads TGTGCCAGCAGCCCTGGAGGGGAAAAACTGTTTTTT. Amino acid sequence: CASSPGGEKLFF.

The V and J genes are TRBV18 and TRBJ1-3; TRBD1 might be the D (5 bases). V was trimmed by 1 base and J by 0 bases, leaving 10 bases between them. The CDR3 sequence is 16 residues long. From germline, CDR1 is KGHSH and CDR2 LQKENI. The CDR3 spells CASSPQADSSGNTIYF. The DNA of the CDR3 is TGTGCCAGCTCACCACAGGCCGACAGCTCTGGAAACACCATATATTTT.

V gene TRBV25-1 combines with J gene TRBJ2-3; maybe TRBD2 (5 bases). Germline V gives CDR1 MGHDK, CDR2 SYGVNS. This CDR3 comprises 16 residues. Trimming stripped 1 base from V and 2 bases from J, with 13 bases between. The CDR3 DNA follows: TGTGCCAGCAGTGAATGTCTCGGCCGGGACACAGATACGCAGTATTTT. Protein: CASSECLGRDTDTQYF.

This rearrangement joins TRBV6-1 to TRBJ2-3; perhaps TRBD1 as D (6 bases). The CDR3 runs 12 residues. The V gene's germline CDR1 is MNHNS and CDR2 SASEGT. Trimming pared 7 bases from V and 2 bases from J, leaving 7 bases between. The CDR3 sequence: CASNRATDTQYF. CDR3 bases: TGTGCCAGCAACAGGGCCACAGATACGCAGTATTTT.